This T cell receptor beta chain was profiled in a study of T cell responses to AZD1222 COVID-19 vaccine. Points from the study as a whole: Sampling that yielded the repertoires occurred only after the peak T cell response. Per reports, nearly half of all spike-specific TCRs target regions that are unmutated in variants. Spike was spanned by vaccine-associated CD4 TCRs, with dominance at 160-218 and 743-854. Donors in the cohort were predominantly white British and more often female, and clonal diversity was possibly underestimated.

The CDR3 length is 16 residues. Trimming stripped 1 base from V and 0 bases from J, with 7 bases between. Germline V lookup: CDR1 LGHNA, CDR2 YSLEER. TCRdb's table, derived via immunoSEQ multiplex PCR, lists solely in-frame clones and lacks some. The sample carries 80,000 or so clones, roughly 90% recorded once. Worth noting for this clone: Its antigen is unidentified.

The rearrangement joins TRBV4-3 to TRBJ2-6; tentative D call: TRBD2 (5 bases). Specimen: peripheral blood, collected 28 days after the second AZD1222 dose. The sequence was collected from an adult who received the AZD1222 COVID-19 vaccine. The CDR3 bases are TGCGCCAGCAGCCAAGGAGAGGGCTCTGGGGCCAACGTCCTGACTTTC. Amino acid sequence: CASSQGEGSGANVLTF.